This is a list of T cell receptor beta chains from one sample in a study of T cell repertoires in cytomegalovirus infection. The antigens for these receptors are not known. TCRdb reprocessed the reads with MiXCR, giving one entry per CDR3 protein. The sample gives 700,000 to 900,000 distinct CDR3 sequences, almost 30% of which show up once; around 12% is in the top ten. This specimen was cultured CD8+ T cells from PBMCs, taken from culture after CMV antigen stimulation. The receptors were sampled from a human donor in good health (CMV status not recorded). Some clones in this sample may be carry-over from other donors' samples. Each CDR3 is given with its conserved first and last residue. Fields, in order: clone size, D gene, V gene, J gene, CDR3 DNA, CDR3 protein. D genes are given only for firm matches. Part of the rows lack a size; the others show once, few, many or a class for expanded clones.

clone_size: NA; d_call: TRBD2; v_call: TRBV7-6; j_call: TRBJ2-5; cdr3_nt: TGTGCCAGCAGTTCGAATCCGGGACTAGCGGGGCTAGAGACCCAGTACTTC; cdr3_aa: CASSSNPGLAGLETQYF
clone_size: NA; d_call: TRBD1; v_call: TRBV10-3; j_call: TRBJ1-6; cdr3_nt: TGTGCCATCAGTGAGTCTGGGACAGGGAGTTCACCCCTCCACTTT; cdr3_aa: CAISESGTGSSPLHF
clone_size: NA; d_call: NA; v_call: TRBV13; j_call: TRBJ1-2; cdr3_nt: TGTGCCAGCAGCTTAGGCACCCGGGACTATGGCTACACCTTC; cdr3_aa: CASSLGTRDYGYTF
clone_size: NA; d_call: TRBD1; v_call: TRBV27; j_call: TRBJ2-2; cdr3_nt: TGTGCCAGCAGTTTAACCCAGGACAGGACGGAGCTGTTTTTT; cdr3_aa: CASSLTQDRTELFF
clone_size: few; d_call: NA; v_call: TRBV27; j_call: TRBJ2-6; cdr3_nt: TGTGCCAGCAGTTGGGGTACAGGCGCCGGGGCCAACGTCCTGACTTTC; cdr3_aa: CASSWGTGAGANVLTF
clone_size: many; d_call: TRBD1; v_call: TRBV7-8; j_call: TRBJ2-7; cdr3_nt: TGTGCCAGCAGCTTGGACAGGGTTCAGGACGAGCAGTACTTC; cdr3_aa: CASSLDRVQDEQYF
clone_size: NA; d_call: TRBD1; v_call: TRBV29-1; j_call: TRBJ1-1; cdr3_nt: TGCAGCGTCCCAGGGGGAGGAGAGGCTTTCTTT; cdr3_aa: CSVPGGGEAFF
clone_size: NA; d_call: TRBD2; v_call: TRBV7-6; j_call: TRBJ2-5; cdr3_nt: TGTGCCAGCAGCTTAGGCGGTAGCGGGGGGGAAGAGACCCAGTACTTC; cdr3_aa: CASSLGGSGGEETQYF
clone_size: NA; d_call: TRBD1; v_call: TRBV7-6; j_call: TRBJ1-4; cdr3_nt: TGTGCCAGCAGCTTACAGGGGGGTAGCGAAAAACTGTTTTTT; cdr3_aa: CASSLQGGSEKLFF
clone_size: NA; d_call: TRBD2; v_call: TRBV6-2/TRBV6-3; j_call: TRBJ2-3; cdr3_nt: TGTGCCAGCATAACCGCTCCGGGACTAGATCCAGATACGCAGTATTTT; cdr3_aa: CASITAPGLDPDTQYF
clone_size: NA; d_call: NA; v_call: TRBV18; j_call: TRBJ2-2; cdr3_nt: TGTGCCAGCTCACTTGGACAAACGGGGAACGGGGAGCTGTTTTTT; cdr3_aa: CASSLGQTGNGELFF
clone_size: NA; d_call: TRBD2; v_call: TRBV6-2/TRBV6-3; j_call: TRBJ2-1; cdr3_nt: TGTGCCAGCAGTTACTGGACTAGCGGGGCCAATGAGCAGTTCTTC; cdr3_aa: CASSYWTSGANEQFF
clone_size: NA; d_call: TRBD1; v_call: TRBV6-5; j_call: TRBJ2-5; cdr3_nt: TGTGCCAGCAGTCCCTGGGACAGCCGCCAAGAGACCCAGTACTTC; cdr3_aa: CASSPWDSRQETQYF
clone_size: NA; d_call: TRBD1; v_call: TRBV20-1; j_call: TRBJ2-5; cdr3_nt: TGCAGTGCTAGCTTATTCGGTCGGGACAGCCTTGGGCGGGAGACCCAGTACTTC; cdr3_aa: CSASLFGRDSLGRETQYF
clone_size: NA; d_call: TRBD1; v_call: TRBV6-1; j_call: TRBJ1-1; cdr3_nt: TGTGCCAGCAGTTCGACAGGGGCGGACACTGAAGCTTTCTTT; cdr3_aa: CASSSTGADTEAFF
clone_size: NA; d_call: NA; v_call: TRBV20-1; j_call: TRBJ1-4; cdr3_nt: TGCAGTGCTGAACAGGGAGCTAATGAAAAACTGTTTTTT; cdr3_aa: CSAEQGANEKLFF
clone_size: NA; d_call: TRBD2; v_call: TRBV6-5; j_call: TRBJ2-1; cdr3_nt: TGTGCCAGCAGTTACGGCTTAGCGGGGCGCAGCTCCTACAATGAGCAGTTCTTC; cdr3_aa: CASSYGLAGRSSYNEQFF
clone_size: NA; d_call: NA; v_call: TRBV19; j_call: TRBJ2-1; cdr3_nt: TGTGCCAGCAACCATTACCTCGGGTATGAGCAGTTCTTC; cdr3_aa: CASNHYLGYEQFF
clone_size: NA; d_call: TRBD2; v_call: TRBV6-6; j_call: TRBJ2-6; cdr3_nt: TGTGCGACGGGGGGATCCAACTCTGGGGCCAACGTCCTGACTTTC; cdr3_aa: CATGGSNSGANVLTF
clone_size: few; d_call: TRBD1; v_call: TRBV6-1; j_call: TRBJ2-1; cdr3_nt: TGTGCCAGCAGTGAACAACAGGGGTCCTACAATGAGCAGTTCTTC; cdr3_aa: CASSEQQGSYNEQFF
clone_size: NA; d_call: NA; v_call: TRBV15; j_call: TRBJ1-2; cdr3_nt: TGTGCCACCAGCAGAACTAGACAGCAACCTCTTAACTATGGCTACACCTTC; cdr3_aa: CATSRTRQQPLNYGYTF
clone_size: NA; d_call: NA; v_call: TRBV7-9; j_call: TRBJ1-1; cdr3_nt: TGTGCCAGCAGCCCCCTACGGGGAGGCACTGAAGCTTTCTTT; cdr3_aa: CASSPLRGGTEAFF
clone_size: NA; d_call: TRBD1; v_call: TRBV2; j_call: TRBJ2-3; cdr3_nt: TGTGCCAGCAGTACTTTGCTGGACAGGGTCACAGATACGCAGTATTTT; cdr3_aa: CASSTLLDRVTDTQYF
clone_size: NA; d_call: NA; v_call: TRBV10-3; j_call: TRBJ2-1; cdr3_nt: TGTGCCATCAGTGAGCGTGTCGAGGGCGATGAGCAGTTCTTC; cdr3_aa: CAISERVEGDEQFF
clone_size: many; d_call: TRBD1; v_call: TRBV10-3; j_call: TRBJ2-7; cdr3_nt: TGTGCCATCAGTGGGGGACAGGGGAACTACGAGCAGTACTTC; cdr3_aa: CAISGGQGNYEQYF
clone_size: few; d_call: NA; v_call: TRBV27; j_call: TRBJ2-5; cdr3_nt: TGTGCCAGCAGTTGGGGAGGTCGCCAAGAGACCCAGTACTTC; cdr3_aa: CASSWGGRQETQYF
clone_size: NA; d_call: TRBD2; v_call: TRBV4-1; j_call: TRBJ2-3; cdr3_nt: TGCGCCAGCAGCCAAGCTATAGCGGGGAGGTACACAGATACGCAGTATTTT; cdr3_aa: CASSQAIAGRYTDTQYF
clone_size: NA; d_call: TRBD2; v_call: TRBV28; j_call: TRBJ2-2; cdr3_nt: TGTGCCAGCAGTTTGGTGGGAGGGGACACCGGGGAGCTGTTTTTT; cdr3_aa: CASSLVGGDTGELFF
clone_size: NA; d_call: TRBD1; v_call: TRBV7-2; j_call: TRBJ2-1; cdr3_nt: TGTGCCAGCAGCTCTAGCAGGGGCAGGGGGCCATACAATGAGCAGTTCTTC; cdr3_aa: CASSSSRGRGPYNEQFF
clone_size: few; d_call: TRBD2; v_call: TRBV28; j_call: TRBJ2-3; cdr3_nt: TGTGCCAGCAGCCGACTAGCGGGGGGGCAGGGAGATACGCAGTATTTT; cdr3_aa: CASSRLAGGQGDTQYF
clone_size: NA; d_call: TRBD1; v_call: TRBV7-9; j_call: TRBJ2-5; cdr3_nt: TGTGCCAGCAGCTTAGCACCGGGACAGGGAACAGAGACCCAGTACTTC; cdr3_aa: CASSLAPGQGTETQYF
clone_size: few; d_call: NA; v_call: TRBV6-6; j_call: TRBJ1-1; cdr3_nt: TGTGCCAGCAGCACGGGACAAGGTGAAGCTTTCTTT; cdr3_aa: CASSTGQGEAFF
clone_size: NA; d_call: NA; v_call: TRBV6-8; j_call: TRBJ2-2; cdr3_nt: TGTGCCAGCAGTTACTCGCAGGGTGAAACCGGGGAGCTGTTTTTT; cdr3_aa: CASSYSQGETGELFF
clone_size: many; d_call: NA; v_call: TRBV7-2; j_call: TRBJ1-6; cdr3_nt: TGTGCCAGCAGCACCCGAGGACTGTATGGATATAATTCACCCCTCCACTTT; cdr3_aa: CASSTRGLYGYNSPLHF
clone_size: few; d_call: NA; v_call: TRBV27; j_call: TRBJ2-1; cdr3_nt: TGTGCCAGCAGTCCTTTACAGGGCACAGAGGAGCAGTTCTTC; cdr3_aa: CASSPLQGTEEQFF
clone_size: few; d_call: NA; v_call: TRBV7-9; j_call: TRBJ2-7; cdr3_nt: TGTGCCAGCAGCGCCGATTCGCGGGAGCAGTACTTC; cdr3_aa: CASSADSREQYF
clone_size: few; d_call: NA; v_call: TRBV28; j_call: TRBJ1-4; cdr3_nt: TGTGCCAGCAAACTTAGGGGGGGTGATGAAAAACTGTTTTTT; cdr3_aa: CASKLRGGDEKLFF
clone_size: NA; d_call: TRBD1; v_call: TRBV6-5; j_call: TRBJ2-1; cdr3_nt: TGTGCCAGCAGCCCTTTTGGGACAGGGGGCAATGAGCAGTTCTTC; cdr3_aa: CASSPFGTGGNEQFF
clone_size: NA; d_call: NA; v_call: TRBV14; j_call: TRBJ2-2; cdr3_nt: TGTGCCAGCAGCCAAGAATATGCCGGTTCCGGGGAGCTGTTTTTT; cdr3_aa: CASSQEYAGSGELFF
clone_size: NA; d_call: TRBD1; v_call: TRBV2; j_call: TRBJ1-4; cdr3_nt: TGTGCCAGCAGTGAGGGACAGGGCTATGAAAAACTGTTTTTT; cdr3_aa: CASSEGQGYEKLFF